This note documents a single TCR beta chain sequence. The data stem from a study of cytomegalovirus exposure and HLA in healthy donors. Study overall: Among fewer than 500 genotyped donors, roughly 81% fell in the Caucasian-associated ancestry cluster.

The study ran its PCR with 60 Vbeta and 13 Jbeta primers. In the authors' methods: Some 9.9 million of roughly 81 million unique TCR beta chains were shared, per a later count. Assay used: immunoSEQ multiplex PCR; TCRdb lists only in-frame clones, some missing. The DNA gave D and trimming, while V, J and clone size come from that table. The sample records some 190,000 clones, 81% being singletons. CDR3 length: 11 amino acids. From germline, CDR1 is MNHEY and CDR2 SMNVEV (reference sequence). The material sequenced was PBMCs. The receptor's source is a man aged 35-49 years in good health and CMV-seropositive. The rearrangement joins TRBV27 to TRBJ1-1; maybe TRBD1 (5 bases). The CDR3 is CASQGDTEAFF. DNA of the CDR3: TGTGCTTCGCAAGGGGACACTGAAGCTTTCTTT.